The T cell receptor (beta chain) described here comes from a study of T cell responses to AZD1222 COVID-19 vaccine. The study, taken as a whole, reports: Baseline serostatus was positive in only six AZD1222 recipients. Breadth and depth of Spike-specific TCRs rose after two AZD1222 doses.

Germline V gene data show CDR1 as LNHDA and CDR2 as SQIVND (reference sequence). V was cut by 11 bases and J by 6 bases, with 23 bases left in between. CDR3 length equals 15 residues. Comment on this clone: Its antigen is unidentified.

Libraries were prepared by immunoSEQ multiplex PCR; TCRdb keeps only in-frame clonotypes and omits some of them. The sample has some 150,000 clones, around 87% seen once. The chain is built from TRBV19 and TRBJ1-5; TRBD1 is a possible D gene (6 bases). Sequences were derived from peripheral blood, sampled 28 days after the second AZD1222 dose. This receptor was identified in an adult who received the AZD1222 COVID-19 vaccine. The CDR3 sequence: CASKKSPGGLQPQHF. The DNA for the CDR3 is TGTGCCTCCAAAAAAAGTCCGGGGGGCCTTCAGCCCCAGCATTTT.